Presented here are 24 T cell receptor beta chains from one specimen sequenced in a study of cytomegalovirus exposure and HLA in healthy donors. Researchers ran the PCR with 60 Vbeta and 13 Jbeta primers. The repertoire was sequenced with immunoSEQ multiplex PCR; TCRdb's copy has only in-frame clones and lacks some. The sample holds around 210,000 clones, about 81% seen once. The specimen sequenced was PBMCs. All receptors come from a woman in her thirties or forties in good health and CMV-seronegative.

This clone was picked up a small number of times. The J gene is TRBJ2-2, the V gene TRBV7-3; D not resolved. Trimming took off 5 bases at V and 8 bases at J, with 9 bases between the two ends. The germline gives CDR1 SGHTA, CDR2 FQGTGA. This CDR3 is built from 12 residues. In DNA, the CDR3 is TGTGCCAGCAGCCCCCGACTTGGGGAGCTGTTTTTT. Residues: CASSPRLGELFF.

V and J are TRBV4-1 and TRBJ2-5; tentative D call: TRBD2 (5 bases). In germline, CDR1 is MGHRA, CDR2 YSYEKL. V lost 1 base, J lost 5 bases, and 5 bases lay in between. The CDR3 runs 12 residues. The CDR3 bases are TGCGCCAGCAGCCAAGTAGCGGAGACCCAGTACTTC. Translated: CASSQVAETQYF.

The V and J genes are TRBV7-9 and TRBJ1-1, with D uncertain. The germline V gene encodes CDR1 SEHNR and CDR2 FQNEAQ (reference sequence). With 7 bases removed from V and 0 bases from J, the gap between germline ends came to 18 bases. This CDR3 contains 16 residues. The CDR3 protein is CASIPGSLNMNTEAFF. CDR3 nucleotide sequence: TGTGCCAGCATCCCCGGTTCTTTAAATATGAACACTGAAGCTTTCTTT. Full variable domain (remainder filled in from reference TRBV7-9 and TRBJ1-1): DTGVSQNPRHKITKRGQNVTFRCDPISEHNRLYWYRQTLGQGPEFLTYFQNEAQLEKSRLLSDRFSAERPKGSFSTLEIQRTEQGDSAMYLCASIPGSLNMNTEAFFGQGTRLTVV.

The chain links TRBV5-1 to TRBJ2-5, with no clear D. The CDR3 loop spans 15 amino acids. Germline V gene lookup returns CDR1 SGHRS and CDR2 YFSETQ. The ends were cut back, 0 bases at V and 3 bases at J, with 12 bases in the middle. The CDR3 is CASSLGRLLKETQYF. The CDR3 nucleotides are TGCGCCAGCAGCTTGGGGCGGCTACTAAAAGAGACCCAGTACTTC.

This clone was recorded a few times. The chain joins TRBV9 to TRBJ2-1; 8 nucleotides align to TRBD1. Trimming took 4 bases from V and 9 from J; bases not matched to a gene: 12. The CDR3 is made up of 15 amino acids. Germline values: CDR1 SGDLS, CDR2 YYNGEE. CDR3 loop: CASSSFGTGFIEQFF. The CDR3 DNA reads TGTGCCAGCAGCTCCTTTGGGACAGGTTTTATTGAGCAGTTCTTC.

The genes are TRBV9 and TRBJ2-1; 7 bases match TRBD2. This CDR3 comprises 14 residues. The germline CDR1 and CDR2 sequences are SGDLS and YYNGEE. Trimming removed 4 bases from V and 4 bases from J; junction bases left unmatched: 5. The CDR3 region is CASSPSGMYNEQFF. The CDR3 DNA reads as TGTGCCAGCAGCCCCAGCGGGATGTACAATGAGCAGTTCTTC.

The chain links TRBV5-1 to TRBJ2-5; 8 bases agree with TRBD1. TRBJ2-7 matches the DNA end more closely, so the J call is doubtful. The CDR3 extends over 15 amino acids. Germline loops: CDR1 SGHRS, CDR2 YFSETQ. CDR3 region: CASSLVGQGADEQYF. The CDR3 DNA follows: TGCGCCAGCAGCTTGGTTGGGCAGGGGGCGGACGAGCAGTACTTC.

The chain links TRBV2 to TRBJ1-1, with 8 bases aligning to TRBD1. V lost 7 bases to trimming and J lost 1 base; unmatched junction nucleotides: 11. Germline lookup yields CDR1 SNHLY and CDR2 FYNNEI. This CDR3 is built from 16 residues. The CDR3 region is CASNAGGAMWNTEAFF. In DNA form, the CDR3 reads TGTGCCAGCAATGCAGGGGGCGCTATGTGGAACACTGAAGCTTTCTTT.

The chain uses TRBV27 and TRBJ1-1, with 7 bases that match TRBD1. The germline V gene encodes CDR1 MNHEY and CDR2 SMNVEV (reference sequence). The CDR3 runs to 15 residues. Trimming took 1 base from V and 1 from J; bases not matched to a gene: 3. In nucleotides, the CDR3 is TGTGCCAGCAGTTTATGGGCAGGGGGGAACACTGAAGCTTTCTTT. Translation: CASSLWAGGNTEAFF.

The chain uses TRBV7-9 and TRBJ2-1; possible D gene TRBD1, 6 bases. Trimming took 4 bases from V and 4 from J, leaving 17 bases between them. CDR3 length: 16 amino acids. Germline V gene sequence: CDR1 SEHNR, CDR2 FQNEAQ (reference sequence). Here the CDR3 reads CASSSTGGHSYNEQFF. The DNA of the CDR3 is TGTGCCAGCAGCTCGACAGGCGGACATTCTTACAATGAGCAGTTCTTC.

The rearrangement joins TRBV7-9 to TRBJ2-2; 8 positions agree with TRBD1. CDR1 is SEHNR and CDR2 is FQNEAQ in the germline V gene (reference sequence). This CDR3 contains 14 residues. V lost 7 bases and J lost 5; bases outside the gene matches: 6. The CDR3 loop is CASMLTGETGELFF. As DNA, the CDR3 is TGTGCCAGCATGTTGACAGGGGAAACCGGGGAGCTGTTTTTT. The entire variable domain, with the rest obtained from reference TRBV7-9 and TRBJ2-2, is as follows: DTGVSQNPRHKITKRGQNVTFRCDPISEHNRLYWYRQTLGQGPEFLTYFQNEAQLEKSRLLSDRFSAERPKGSFSTLEIQRTEQGDSAMYLCASMLTGETGELFFGEGSRLTVL.

CDR3 loop: CASSSILVTEQFF. The CDR3 coding sequence is TGTGCCAGCAGCTCTATACTAGTGACTGAGCAGTTCTTC. The chain carries TRBV5-6 and TRBJ2-1; TRBD2 might be the D (5 bases). The germline CDR1 and CDR2 sequences are SGHDT and YYEEEE. V was pared by 3 bases and J by 9 bases, with 13 bases between. The CDR3 covers 13 residues.

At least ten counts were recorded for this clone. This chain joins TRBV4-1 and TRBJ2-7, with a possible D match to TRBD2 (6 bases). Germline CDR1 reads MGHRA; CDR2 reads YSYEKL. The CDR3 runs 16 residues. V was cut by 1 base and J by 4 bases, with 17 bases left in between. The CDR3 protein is CASSQGYSGLSYEQYF. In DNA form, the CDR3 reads TGCGCCAGCAGCCAAGGATATTCGGGACTCTCATACGAGCAGTACTTC.

The DNA of the CDR3 is TGTGCCAGCAGCTTGTTGGAGGTTGCGAGAGGGGAGACCCAGTACTTC. Translated: CASSLLEVARGETQYF. The chain is built from TRBV5-6 and TRBJ2-5, with a weak D call TRBD2 (5 bases). This CDR3 spans 16 amino acids. Germline values: CDR1 SGHDT, CDR2 YYEEEE. Between the trimmed V and J ends, which lost 1 base and 5 bases, there was a span of 18 bases.

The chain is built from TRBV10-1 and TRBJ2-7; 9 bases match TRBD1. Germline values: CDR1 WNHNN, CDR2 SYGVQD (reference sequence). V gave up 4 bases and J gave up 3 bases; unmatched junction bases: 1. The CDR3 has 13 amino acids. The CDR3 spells CASSGGQGYEQYF. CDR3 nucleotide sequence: TGCGCCAGCAGTGGGGGACAGGGCTACGAGCAGTACTTC.

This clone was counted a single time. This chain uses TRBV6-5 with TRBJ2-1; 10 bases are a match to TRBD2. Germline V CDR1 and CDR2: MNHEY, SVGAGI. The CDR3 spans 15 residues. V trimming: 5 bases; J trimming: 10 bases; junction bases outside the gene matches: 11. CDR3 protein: CASSSRTSGVGEQFF. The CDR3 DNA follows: TGTGCCAGCAGTAGCCGGACTAGCGGCGTAGGAGAGCAGTTCTTC.

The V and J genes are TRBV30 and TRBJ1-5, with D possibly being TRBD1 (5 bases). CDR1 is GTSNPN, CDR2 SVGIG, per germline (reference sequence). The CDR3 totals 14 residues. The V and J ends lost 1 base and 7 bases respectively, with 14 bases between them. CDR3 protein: CAWSEGSLEQPQHF. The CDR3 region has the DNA TGTGCCTGGAGTGAGGGGTCCCTTGAACAGCCCCAGCATTTT.

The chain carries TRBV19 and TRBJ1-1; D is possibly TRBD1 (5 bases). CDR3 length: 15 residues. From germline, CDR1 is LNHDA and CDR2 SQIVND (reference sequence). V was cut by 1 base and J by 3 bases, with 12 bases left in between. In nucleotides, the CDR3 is TGTGCCAGTAGTATAGGGCAGGGTCCCTACACTGAAGCTTTCTTT. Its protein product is CASSIGQGPYTEAFF.

For the CDR3, the DNA is TGTGCCAGCAGGGGGACAGGGGTGGGCGAGCAGTACTTC. Protein sequence: CASRGTGVGEQYF. The rearrangement links TRBV2 to TRBJ2-5; 10 positions match TRBD1. The DNA matches TRBJ2-7 better at its end, which makes the J call doubtful. The CDR3 covers 13 residues. Looked up from germline, CDR1 is SNHLY and CDR2 is FYNNEI.

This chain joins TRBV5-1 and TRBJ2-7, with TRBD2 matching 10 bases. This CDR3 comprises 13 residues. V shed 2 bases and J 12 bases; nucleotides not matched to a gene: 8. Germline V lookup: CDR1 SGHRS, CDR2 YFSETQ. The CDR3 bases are TGCGCCAGCAGCTTCGAACTAGCGGGATCTATGTACTTC. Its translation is CASSFELAGSMYF.

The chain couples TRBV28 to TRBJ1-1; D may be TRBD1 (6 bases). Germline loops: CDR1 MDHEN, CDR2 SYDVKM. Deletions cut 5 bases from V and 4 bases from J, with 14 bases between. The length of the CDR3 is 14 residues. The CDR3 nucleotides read TGTGCCAGCAGTCTGACAGGCCTGGGCACTGAAGCTTTCTTT. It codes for CASSLTGLGTEAFF. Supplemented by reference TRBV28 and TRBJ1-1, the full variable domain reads DVKVTQSSRYLVKRTGEKVFLECVQDMDHENMFWYRQDPGLGLRLIYFSYDVKMKEKGDIPEGYSVSREKKERFSLILESASTNQTSMYLCASSLTGLGTEAFFGQGTRLTVV.

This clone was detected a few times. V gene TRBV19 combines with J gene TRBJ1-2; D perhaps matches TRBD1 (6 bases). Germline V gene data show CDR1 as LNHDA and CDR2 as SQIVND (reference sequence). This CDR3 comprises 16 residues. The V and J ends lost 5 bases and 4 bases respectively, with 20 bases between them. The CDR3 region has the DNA TGTGCCAGTAGTCGAGGCAACAGGGTTCAAGGCTATGGCTACACCTTC. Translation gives CASSRGNRVQGYGYTF. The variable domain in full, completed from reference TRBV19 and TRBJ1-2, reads DGGITQSPKYLFRKEGQNVTLSCEQNLNHDAMYWYRQDPGQGLRLIYYSQIVNDFQKGDIAEGYSVSREKKESFPLTVTSAQKNPTAFYLCASSRGNRVQGYGYTFGSGTRLTVV.

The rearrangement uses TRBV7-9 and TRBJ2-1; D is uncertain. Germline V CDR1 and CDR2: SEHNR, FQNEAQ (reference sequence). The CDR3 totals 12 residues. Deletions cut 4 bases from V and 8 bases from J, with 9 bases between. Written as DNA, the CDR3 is TGTGCCAGCAGCTCGAGTATCGATGAGCAGTTCTTC. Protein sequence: CASSSSIDEQFF.

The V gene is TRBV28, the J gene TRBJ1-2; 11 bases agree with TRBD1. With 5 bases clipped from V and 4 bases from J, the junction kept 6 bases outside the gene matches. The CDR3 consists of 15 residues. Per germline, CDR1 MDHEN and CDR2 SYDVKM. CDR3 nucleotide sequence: TGTGCCAGCAGTCTGAGGGACAGGGGGTTCTATGGCTACACCTTC. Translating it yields CASSLRDRGFYGYTF.